This TCR beta chain was identified in a study of human thymus T cells. Profiled with immunoSEQ multiplex PCR; TCRdb holds only in-frame clones, not every one. The table shows some 46,000 clones, with over 85% occurring only once. V was cut by 1 base and J by 2 bases, with 4 bases left in between. The germline gives CDR1 SGHRS, CDR2 YFSETQ. This CDR3 has 13 residues. Sequenced input: blood. V and J are TRBV5-1 and TRBJ1-5, with D hard to call. The sequence was collected from a boy under two years old with a congenital heart defect but otherwise immunologically healthy. The CDR3 region is CASSLTGNQPQHF. The DNA for the CDR3 is TGCGCCAGCAGCTTGACAGGCAATCAGCCCCAGCATTTT.